This T cell receptor beta chain derives from a study of radiotherapy plus CTLA-4 blockade in lung cancer. Study information: Among patients, over 15% showed objective responses, and approximately 31% had disease control. Study conclusions and caveats: After radiotherapy and ipilimumab, tumor-derived clones expanded in peripheral blood.

CDR1 SGHTS and CDR2 YDEGEE come from the germline V gene. CDR3 length equals 12 residues. V lost 6 bases, J lost 13 bases, and 19 bases lay in between. TCRdb keeps only in-frame clones here, not all; method: immunoSEQ multiplex PCR. The sample consists of tens of thousands of clones, around 75% of them appearing once. Comments on this clone: What it binds is not known.

Chemo-refractory metastatic non-small-cell lung cancer patients received focal radiation with ipilimumab CTLA-4 blockade. The specimen was peripheral blood, collected from a patient treated with radiotherapy plus ipilimumab. The receptor comes from a human donor with non-small cell lung cancer who had stable disease on radiotherapy plus ipilimumab. The chain combines TRBV5-8 with TRBJ1-1; D is unresolved. The CDR3 spells CASTSWGGRGFF. The CDR3 nucleotides read TGTGCCAGCACCTCTTGGGGAGGGCGCGGTTTCTTT.